Listed below are T cell receptor beta chains from one sample, sequenced in a study of cytomegalovirus exposure and HLA in healthy donors. Generated by immunoSEQ multiplex PCR, the TCRdb table keeps only in-frame clones and is missing some. The repertoire holds about 400,000 clones, with approximately 90% as singletons. The sample comprised PBMCs. The source of these receptors is a woman aged 18-30 years in good health and CMV-seronegative. Both conserved end residues are part of each CDR3. A row's size may be missing; if present it is once, few, many or a size class.

size | V | CDR3
once | TRBV5-1 | CASSLGGTAGLETQYF
few | TRBV6-5 | CASSYSKDSPSYEQYF
NA | TRBV9 | CASSVAEGREGGYTF
NA | TRBV2 | CASSDPRGGPTDTQYF
NA | TRBV5-6 | CASSSLGQKYEQYF
NA | TRBV27 | CASSSLTGRTEAFF
NA | TRBV28 | CASSPRARATYEQYF
NA | TRBV5-1 | CASSSNRDSLGGAQYF
NA | TRBV5-1 | CASSLYETGPNEQYF
NA | TRBV5-1 | CASNPGQGPSETQYF
NA | TRBV7-8 | CASSLVDGSRLGYNEQFF
NA | TRBV2 | CASSPRGARNSNQPQHF
NA | TRBV5-4 | CASSLQKMSGGYEQYF
NA | TRBV5-4 | CASSHLNPTSTEAFF
NA | TRBV27 | CASSPGVAGVRTGELFF
NA | TRBV9 | CASNRASGEETQYF
NA | TRBV19 | CASSRPGAYEQYF
NA | TRBV5-1 | CASSLGGYWGQGAGAFF
NA | TRBV27 | CASSYSGDNEQFF
NA | TRBV5-1 | CASSPLTGELNTEAFF
NA | TRBV2 | CASNKAGSWDEQFF
NA | TRBV10-1 | CAPGVNYGYTF
NA | TRBV11-2 | CASSLWPREAGGEQYF
NA | TRBV5-1 | CASRRGDEQYF
NA | TRBV7-9 | CASSSTSTGGANTGELFF
NA | TRBV27 | CASSPGQGMRNLAKNIQYF
NA | TRBV30 | CACGQGGSPGELFF